This is a list of T cell receptor beta chains from one sample in a study of naive and memory T cell subsets. One entry per CDR3 protein results from TCRdb running MiXCR on the UMI-ligation and nested PCR reads. Of tens of thousands of distinct CDR3 sequences in the sample, approximately 6.7% were seen once. The sequencing here drew on skin, taken from a tuberculin skin test site. The source is an adult in good health. Each CDR3 is given with its conserved first and last residue. Each record gives: CDR3 length, J gene, D gene, V gene, clone size, CDR3 DNA, CDR3 protein. The D gene is left open where the match is weak. Size is stated for part of the rows, as once, few or many counts, or as a class when the clone is expanded.

cdr3_length: 15
j_call: TRBJ2-4
d_call: TRBD2
v_call: TRBV20-1
clone_size: .
cdr3_nt: TGCAGTGCTGAGCGGACTAGCGGGGGCAAAAACATTCAGTACTTC
cdr3_aa: CSAERTSGGKNIQYF

cdr3_length: 13
j_call: TRBJ1-6
d_call: .
v_call: TRBV20-1
clone_size: .
cdr3_nt: TGCAGTGCTAGAGATATGCAGAATTCACCCCTCCACTTT
cdr3_aa: CSARDMQNSPLHF

cdr3_length: 15
j_call: TRBJ2-7
d_call: .
v_call: TRBV27
clone_size: many
cdr3_nt: TGTGCCAGCAGTTTATCTGGGGCCCGTGACTACGAGCAGTACTTC
cdr3_aa: CASSLSGARDYEQYF

cdr3_length: 13
j_call: TRBJ2-3
d_call: .
v_call: TRBV6-2/TRBV6-3
clone_size: many
cdr3_nt: TGTGCCAGCAGCACCGACGGGGTATATACGCAGTATTTT
cdr3_aa: CASSTDGVYTQYF

cdr3_length: 12
j_call: TRBJ1-1
d_call: .
v_call: TRBV29-1
clone_size: .
cdr3_nt: TGCAGCGCGGGAGGGGGGAACACTGAAGCTTTCTTT
cdr3_aa: CSAGGGNTEAFF

cdr3_length: 16
j_call: TRBJ2-3
d_call: TRBD2
v_call: TRBV3-1
clone_size: .
cdr3_nt: TGTGCCAGCAGCCAAGCACCTAGCGGGGGGGCAGATACGCAGTATTTT
cdr3_aa: CASSQAPSGGADTQYF

cdr3_length: 17
j_call: TRBJ2-3
d_call: TRBD2
v_call: TRBV3-1
clone_size: .
cdr3_nt: TGTGCCAGCAGCTACCTCGGGACTAGCGGGGGGGCTGATACGCAGTATTTT
cdr3_aa: CASSYLGTSGGADTQYF

cdr3_length: 14
j_call: TRBJ2-7
d_call: .
v_call: TRBV18
clone_size: few
cdr3_nt: TGTGCCAGCTCACCGTCAGGGGTGACCTACGAGCAGTACTTC
cdr3_aa: CASSPSGVTYEQYF

cdr3_length: 16
j_call: TRBJ1-2
d_call: TRBD1
v_call: TRBV14
clone_size: .
cdr3_nt: TGTGCCAGCAGCCAATTCTCAGACAGGGGGAGTTATGGCTACACCTTC
cdr3_aa: CASSQFSDRGSYGYTF

cdr3_length: 15
j_call: TRBJ2-5
d_call: .
v_call: TRBV20-1
clone_size: many
cdr3_nt: TGCAGTGCTAGGCCCGGAGCTAGGCTCCAAGAGACCCAGTACTTC
cdr3_aa: CSARPGARLQETQYF

cdr3_length: 14
j_call: TRBJ2-7
d_call: .
v_call: TRBV5-1
clone_size: many
cdr3_nt: TGCGCCAGCAGCCCATGGGGGGGCCTCGACGAGCAGTACTTC
cdr3_aa: CASSPWGGLDEQYF

cdr3_length: 14
j_call: TRBJ2-4
d_call: TRBD1
v_call: TRBV11-3
clone_size: many
cdr3_nt: TGTGCCAGCAGCTTAGGCAGGGGGCAGGACATTCAGTACTTC
cdr3_aa: CASSLGRGQDIQYF

cdr3_length: 15
j_call: TRBJ2-2
d_call: .
v_call: TRBV10-3
clone_size: many
cdr3_nt: TGTGCCATCAGTGACGGGACGCCGAACACCGGGGAGCTGTTTTTT
cdr3_aa: CAISDGTPNTGELFF

cdr3_length: 14
j_call: TRBJ1-2
d_call: TRBD1
v_call: TRBV20-1
clone_size: .
cdr3_nt: TGCAGTGCTAGGAGGTTGGGACAGGCCTATGGCGACACCTTC
cdr3_aa: CSARRLGQAYGDTF

cdr3_length: 16
j_call: TRBJ1-1
d_call: TRBD1
v_call: TRBV5-1
clone_size: many
cdr3_nt: TGCGCCAGCAGCTTGTCCCGACAGGGGGCAAGCACTGAAGCTTTCTTT
cdr3_aa: CASSLSRQGASTEAFF

cdr3_length: 16
j_call: TRBJ1-1
d_call: TRBD1
v_call: TRBV7-3
clone_size: many
cdr3_nt: TGTGCCAGCAGCTTGAGACAGGGAGGTCGTGGAACTGAAGCTTTCTTT
cdr3_aa: CASSLRQGGRGTEAFF

cdr3_length: 17
j_call: TRBJ1-2
d_call: TRBD1
v_call: TRBV19
clone_size: many
cdr3_nt: TGTGCCAGTAAAGGGAGCTGGGCGACAGGGGGGAACTATGGCTACACCTTC
cdr3_aa: CASKGSWATGGNYGYTF

cdr3_length: 14
j_call: TRBJ2-1
d_call: .
v_call: TRBV2
clone_size: few
cdr3_nt: TGTGCCACCACAAAGAGGACAGTTAACAATGAGCAGTTCTTC
cdr3_aa: CATTKRTVNNEQFF

cdr3_length: 13
j_call: TRBJ2-1
d_call: .
v_call: TRBV19
clone_size: many
cdr3_nt: TGTGCCAGTAGTCCAATGAGCTACAATGAGCAGTTCTTC
cdr3_aa: CASSPMSYNEQFF

cdr3_length: 16
j_call: TRBJ2-1
d_call: TRBD1
v_call: TRBV20-1
clone_size: medium-sized
cdr3_nt: TGCAGTGCTACCCGACCCGGGACAGGGTTCTACAATGAGCAGTTCTTC
cdr3_aa: CSATRPGTGFYNEQFF

cdr3_length: 15
j_call: TRBJ2-2
d_call: .
v_call: TRBV3-1
clone_size: many
cdr3_nt: TGTGCCAGCAGCCCTATCTCCGTAAACACCGGGGAGCTGTTTTTT
cdr3_aa: CASSPISVNTGELFF

cdr3_length: 12
j_call: TRBJ1-1
d_call: .
v_call: TRBV7-9
clone_size: .
cdr3_nt: TGTGCCAGCAGCCCCTACAACACTGAAGCTTTCTTT
cdr3_aa: CASSPYNTEAFF

cdr3_length: 15
j_call: TRBJ1-3
d_call: .
v_call: TRBV20-1
clone_size: many
cdr3_nt: TGCAGTGCTAGTTTGTGGGGGCGCACAGGAAACACCATATATTTT
cdr3_aa: CSASLWGRTGNTIYF

cdr3_length: 15
j_call: TRBJ2-3
d_call: TRBD2
v_call: TRBV5-1
clone_size: many
cdr3_nt: TGCGCCAGCAGCCCACTAGCGGGGGGGACAGATACGCAGTATTTT
cdr3_aa: CASSPLAGGTDTQYF

cdr3_length: 12
j_call: TRBJ2-7
d_call: .
v_call: TRBV9
clone_size: many
cdr3_nt: TGTGCCAGCAGCGTTGGAACAGGCGAGCAGTACTTC
cdr3_aa: CASSVGTGEQYF

cdr3_length: 13
j_call: TRBJ2-3
d_call: .
v_call: TRBV7-6
clone_size: medium-sized
cdr3_nt: TGTGCCAGCAGCTTTGGGTCCACAGATACGCAGTATTTT
cdr3_aa: CASSFGSTDTQYF

cdr3_length: 13
j_call: TRBJ2-7
d_call: .
v_call: TRBV5-1
clone_size: .
cdr3_nt: TGCGCCAGCAGCCGGGACGACTCCTACGAGCAGTACTTC
cdr3_aa: CASSRDDSYEQYF

cdr3_length: 15
j_call: TRBJ2-7
d_call: .
v_call: TRBV7-9
clone_size: few
cdr3_nt: TGTGCCAGCAGCAACCAGGGAAATCCCTCGGACGAGCAGTACTTC
cdr3_aa: CASSNQGNPSDEQYF

cdr3_length: 13
j_call: TRBJ2-2
d_call: .
v_call: TRBV19
clone_size: many
cdr3_nt: TGTGCCAGTAGTATGAAGTTCACCGGGGAGCTGTTTTTT
cdr3_aa: CASSMKFTGELFF

cdr3_length: 16
j_call: TRBJ2-3
d_call: TRBD1
v_call: TRBV5-1
clone_size: many
cdr3_nt: TGCGCCAGCAGCCCTATACGACAGGGGAGCACAGATACGCAGTATTTT
cdr3_aa: CASSPIRQGSTDTQYF

cdr3_length: 18
j_call: TRBJ2-7
d_call: TRBD1
v_call: TRBV19
clone_size: few
cdr3_nt: TGTGCCCACACCAGATGGAGGACAGGGGAAGGCAAGGGGTACGAGCAGTACTTC
cdr3_aa: CAHTRWRTGEGKGYEQYF

cdr3_length: 16
j_call: TRBJ2-2
d_call: TRBD2
v_call: TRBV11-2
clone_size: .
cdr3_nt: TGTGCCAGCAGCTTTTTAGCGGGGGCGGGGTCCGGGGAGCTGTTTTTT
cdr3_aa: CASSFLAGAGSGELFF

cdr3_length: 12
j_call: TRBJ1-1
d_call: TRBD1
v_call: TRBV5-4
clone_size: many
cdr3_nt: TGTGCCAGCAGCTACGACAGGGGTGAAGCTTTCTTT
cdr3_aa: CASSYDRGEAFF

cdr3_length: 13
j_call: TRBJ2-7
d_call: .
v_call: TRBV7-9
clone_size: many
cdr3_nt: TGTGCCAGCAGCCAGCGACAGGAGTACGAGCAGTACTTC
cdr3_aa: CASSQRQEYEQYF

cdr3_length: 16
j_call: TRBJ2-1
d_call: TRBD2
v_call: TRBV20-1
clone_size: many
cdr3_nt: TGCAGTGCTAGCTATCAACTAGCGGGGACCTACAATGAGCAGTTCTTC
cdr3_aa: CSASYQLAGTYNEQFF

cdr3_length: 17
j_call: TRBJ1-1
d_call: .
v_call: TRBV13
clone_size: .
cdr3_nt: TGTGCCAGCAGCTTAGGTTCGTGGGGGCAGGGGAACACTGAAGCTTTCTTT
cdr3_aa: CASSLGSWGQGNTEAFF

cdr3_length: 18
j_call: TRBJ1-5
d_call: .
v_call: TRBV4-1
clone_size: .
cdr3_nt: TGCGCCAGCAGCCACGAGTCTTTAGGGGGGACTAGGAATCAGCCCCAGCATTTT
cdr3_aa: CASSHESLGGTRNQPQHF

cdr3_length: 15
j_call: TRBJ2-1
d_call: TRBD2
v_call: TRBV29-1
clone_size: medium-sized
cdr3_nt: TGCAGCGTCGTTACCGGGACTAGCGGGGTGAATGAGCAGTTCTTC
cdr3_aa: CSVVTGTSGVNEQFF

cdr3_length: 15
j_call: TRBJ2-1
d_call: .
v_call: TRBV5-1
clone_size: .
cdr3_nt: TGCGCCAGCAGCTTGGTGGGACAAGAGTACAATGAGCAGTTCTTC
cdr3_aa: CASSLVGQEYNEQFF

cdr3_length: 15
j_call: TRBJ2-5
d_call: TRBD2
v_call: TRBV7-2
clone_size: .
cdr3_nt: TGTGCCAGCAGCTGGGATGGGACTACCAGTAGGACCCAGTACTTC
cdr3_aa: CASSWDGTTSRTQYF

cdr3_length: 14
j_call: TRBJ1-4
d_call: .
v_call: TRBV20-1
clone_size: many
cdr3_nt: TGCAGTGTTACCCCAGGGGTCACTAATGAAAAACTGTTTTTT
cdr3_aa: CSVTPGVTNEKLFF

cdr3_length: 15
j_call: TRBJ1-1
d_call: TRBD1
v_call: TRBV5-6
clone_size: .
cdr3_nt: TGTGCCAGCAGCTTGGAGGGACAGGGTTACACTGAAGCTTTATTT
cdr3_aa: CASSLEGQGYTEALF

cdr3_length: 17
j_call: TRBJ2-6
d_call: .
v_call: TRBV2
clone_size: many
cdr3_nt: TGTGCCACCACGACGGGGGCTGCCCGTTCTGGGGCCAACGTCCTGACTTTC
cdr3_aa: CATTTGAARSGANVLTF

cdr3_length: 16
j_call: TRBJ2-1
d_call: TRBD1
v_call: TRBV6-5
clone_size: many
cdr3_nt: TGTGCCAGCAGAGGCGCCGGGACAGGGTTATCGGGTGAGCAGTTCTTC
cdr3_aa: CASRGAGTGLSGEQFF

cdr3_length: 16
j_call: TRBJ2-1
d_call: TRBD2
v_call: TRBV20-1
clone_size: .
cdr3_nt: TGCAGTGCAAAAGAACCGGGACTAGTGGCCGGCAATGAGCAGTTCTTC
cdr3_aa: CSAKEPGLVAGNEQFF

cdr3_length: 16
j_call: TRBJ1-1
d_call: TRBD1
v_call: TRBV12-5
clone_size: few
cdr3_nt: TGTGCTAGTGGTCCCGGACAGGGAGTTTTGGACACTGAAGCTTTCTTT
cdr3_aa: CASGPGQGVLDTEAFF

cdr3_length: 15
j_call: TRBJ2-3
d_call: .
v_call: TRBV20-1
clone_size: many
cdr3_nt: TGCAGTGCTAGAGGTCGGCTAGTGAGCACAGATACGCAGTATTTT
cdr3_aa: CSARGRLVSTDTQYF

cdr3_length: 17
j_call: TRBJ1-3
d_call: .
v_call: TRBV18
clone_size: .
cdr3_nt: TGTGCCAGCTCACCACTTGCGGTTGGATCCTCTGGAAACACCATATATTTT
cdr3_aa: CASSPLAVGSSGNTIYF

cdr3_length: 15
j_call: TRBJ2-1
d_call: TRBD2
v_call: TRBV9
clone_size: .
cdr3_nt: TGTGCCAGCAGCGATAGCGGGGGGGCCAGGGATGAGCAGTTCTTC
cdr3_aa: CASSDSGGARDEQFF

cdr3_length: 15
j_call: TRBJ2-3
d_call: .
v_call: TRBV4-1
clone_size: many
cdr3_nt: TGCGCCAGCAGCCAAGATCCCCGGAGCACAGATACGCAGTATTTT
cdr3_aa: CASSQDPRSTDTQYF